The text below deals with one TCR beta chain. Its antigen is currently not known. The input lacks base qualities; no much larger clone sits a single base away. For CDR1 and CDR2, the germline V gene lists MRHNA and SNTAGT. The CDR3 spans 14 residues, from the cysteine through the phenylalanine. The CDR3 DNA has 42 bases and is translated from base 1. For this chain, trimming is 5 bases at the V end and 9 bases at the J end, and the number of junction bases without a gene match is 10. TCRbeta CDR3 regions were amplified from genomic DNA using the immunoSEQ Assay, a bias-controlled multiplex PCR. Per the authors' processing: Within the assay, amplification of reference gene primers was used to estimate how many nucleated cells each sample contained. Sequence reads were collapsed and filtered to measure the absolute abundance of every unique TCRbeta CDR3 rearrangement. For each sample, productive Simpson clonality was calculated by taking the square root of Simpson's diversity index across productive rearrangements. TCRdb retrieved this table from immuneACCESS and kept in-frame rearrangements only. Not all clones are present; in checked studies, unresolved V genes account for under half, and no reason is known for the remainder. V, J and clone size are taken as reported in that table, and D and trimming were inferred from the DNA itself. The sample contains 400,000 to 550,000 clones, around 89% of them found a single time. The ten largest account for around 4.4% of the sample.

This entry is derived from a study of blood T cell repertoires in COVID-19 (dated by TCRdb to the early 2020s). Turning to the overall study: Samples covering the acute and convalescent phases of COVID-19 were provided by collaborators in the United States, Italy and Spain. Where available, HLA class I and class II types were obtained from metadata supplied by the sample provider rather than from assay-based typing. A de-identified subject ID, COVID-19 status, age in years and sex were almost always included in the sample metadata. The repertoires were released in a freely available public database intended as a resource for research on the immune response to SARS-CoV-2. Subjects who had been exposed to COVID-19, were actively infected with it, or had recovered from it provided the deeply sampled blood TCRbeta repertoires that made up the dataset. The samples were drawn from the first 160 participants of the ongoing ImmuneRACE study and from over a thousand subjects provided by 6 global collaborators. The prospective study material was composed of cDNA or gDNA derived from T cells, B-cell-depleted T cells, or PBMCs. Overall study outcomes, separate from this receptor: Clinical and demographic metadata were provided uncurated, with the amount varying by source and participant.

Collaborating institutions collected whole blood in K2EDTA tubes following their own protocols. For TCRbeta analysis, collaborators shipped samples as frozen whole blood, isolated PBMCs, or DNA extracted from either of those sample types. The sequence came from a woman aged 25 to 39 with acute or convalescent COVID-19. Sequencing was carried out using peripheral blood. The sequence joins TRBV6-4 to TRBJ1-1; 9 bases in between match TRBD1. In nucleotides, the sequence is TGTGCCAGCAGTCTAACCCTGGGACAGGGAAAAGCTTTCTTT. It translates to CASSLTLGQGKAFF.